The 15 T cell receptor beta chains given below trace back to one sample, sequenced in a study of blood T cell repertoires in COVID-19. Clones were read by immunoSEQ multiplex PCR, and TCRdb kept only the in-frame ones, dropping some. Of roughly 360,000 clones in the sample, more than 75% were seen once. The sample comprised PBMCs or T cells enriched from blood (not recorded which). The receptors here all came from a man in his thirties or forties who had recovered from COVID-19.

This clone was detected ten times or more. As DNA, the CDR3 is TGTGCCAGCAGCGTAGACCCAGGGGTAGAGACCCAGTACTTC. Its protein is CASSVDPGVETQYF. The rearrangement joins TRBV9 to TRBJ2-5, with D perhaps matching TRBD1 (6 bases). There are 14 residues in the CDR3. The germline V gene has CDR1 SGDLS and CDR2 YYNGEE. Deletions cut 0 bases from V and 4 bases from J, with 10 bases between.

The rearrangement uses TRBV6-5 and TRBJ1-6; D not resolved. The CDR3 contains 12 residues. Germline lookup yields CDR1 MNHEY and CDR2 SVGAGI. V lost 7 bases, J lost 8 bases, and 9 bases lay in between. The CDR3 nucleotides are TGTGCCAGCAACGTGGCAGATTCACCCCTCCACTTT. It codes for CASNVADSPLHF.

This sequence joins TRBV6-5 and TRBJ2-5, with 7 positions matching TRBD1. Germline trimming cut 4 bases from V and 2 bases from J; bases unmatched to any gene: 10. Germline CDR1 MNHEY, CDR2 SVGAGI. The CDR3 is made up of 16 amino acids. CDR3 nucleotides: TGTGCCAGCAGTTTTCTTCCGACAGGGCCGCAAGAGACCCAGTACTTC. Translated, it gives CASSFLPTGPQETQYF.

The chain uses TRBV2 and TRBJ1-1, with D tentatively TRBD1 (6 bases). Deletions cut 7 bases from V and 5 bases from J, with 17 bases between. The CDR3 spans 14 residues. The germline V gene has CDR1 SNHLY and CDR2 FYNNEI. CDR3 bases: TGTGCCAGCACCCTCGACAGGACATTTACTGAAGCTTTCTTT. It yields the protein CASTLDRTFTEAFF. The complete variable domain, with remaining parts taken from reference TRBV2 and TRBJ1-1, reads EPEVTQTPSHQVTQMGQEVILRCVPISNHLYFYWYRQILGQKVEFLVSFYNNEISEKSEIFDDQFSVERPDGSNFTLKIRSTKLEDSAMYFCASTLDRTFTEAFFGQGTRLTVV.

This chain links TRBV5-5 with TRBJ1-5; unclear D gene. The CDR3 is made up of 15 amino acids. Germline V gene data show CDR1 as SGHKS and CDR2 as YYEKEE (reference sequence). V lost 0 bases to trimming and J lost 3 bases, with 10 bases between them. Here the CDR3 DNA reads TGTGCCAGCAGCTTGGAACCCGGGGTCAATCAGCCCCAGCATTTT. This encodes CASSLEPGVNQPQHF.

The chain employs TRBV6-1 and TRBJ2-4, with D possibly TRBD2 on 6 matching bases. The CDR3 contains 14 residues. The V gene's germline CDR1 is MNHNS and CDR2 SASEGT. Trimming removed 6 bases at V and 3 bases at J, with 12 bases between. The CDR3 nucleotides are TGTGCCAGCAGCGTCGGGGGTGGCAAAAACATTCAGTACTTC. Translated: CASSVGGGKNIQYF.

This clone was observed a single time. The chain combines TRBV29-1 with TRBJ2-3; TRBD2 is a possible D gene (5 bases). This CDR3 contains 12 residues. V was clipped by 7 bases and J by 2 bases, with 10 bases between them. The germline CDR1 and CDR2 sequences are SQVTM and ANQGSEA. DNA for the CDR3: TGCAGCGGGAGGACCTACACAGATACGCAGTATTTT. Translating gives CSGRTYTDTQYF.

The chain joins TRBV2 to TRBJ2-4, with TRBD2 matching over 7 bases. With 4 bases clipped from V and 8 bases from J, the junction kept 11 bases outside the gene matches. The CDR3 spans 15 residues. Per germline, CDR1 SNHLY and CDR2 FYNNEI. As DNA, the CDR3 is TGTGCCAGCAGTGGGGAGGGACGGGGTTTGGACATTCAGTACTTC. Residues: CASSGEGRGLDIQYF.

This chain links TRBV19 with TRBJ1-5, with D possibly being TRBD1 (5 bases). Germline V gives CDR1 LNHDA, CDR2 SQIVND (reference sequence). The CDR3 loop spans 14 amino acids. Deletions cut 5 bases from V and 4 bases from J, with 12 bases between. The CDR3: CASSRDSLNQPQHF. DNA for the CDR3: TGTGCCAGTAGTCGAGACAGTCTAAATCAGCCCCAGCATTTT.

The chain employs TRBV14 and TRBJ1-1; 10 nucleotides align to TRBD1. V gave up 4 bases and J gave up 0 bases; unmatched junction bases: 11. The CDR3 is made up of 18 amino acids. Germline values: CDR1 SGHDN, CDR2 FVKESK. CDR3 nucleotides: TGTGCCAGCAGCCCCTCATCCGGGACAGGGGATTTGAACACTGAAGCTTTCTTT. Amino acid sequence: CASSPSSGTGDLNTEAFF. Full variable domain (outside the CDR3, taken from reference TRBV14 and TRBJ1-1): EAGVTQFPSHSVIEKGQTVTLRCDPISGHDNLYWYRRVMGKEIKFLLHFVKESKQDESGMPNNRFLAERTGGTYSTLKVQPAELEDSGVYFCASSPSSGTGDLNTEAFFGQGTRLTVV.

The CDR3 is CASSLSSQGAYEQYF. The CDR3 bases are TGTGCCAGCAGTTTATCATCTCAGGGGGCCTACGAGCAGTACTTC. The chain links TRBV27 to TRBJ2-7; the match to TRBD1 covers 7 bases. The J segment lost 2 bases and the V segment lost 0 bases, leaving 4 bases of the junction unmatched. Germline V lookup: CDR1 MNHEY, CDR2 SMNVEV (reference sequence). The CDR3 has 15 residues.

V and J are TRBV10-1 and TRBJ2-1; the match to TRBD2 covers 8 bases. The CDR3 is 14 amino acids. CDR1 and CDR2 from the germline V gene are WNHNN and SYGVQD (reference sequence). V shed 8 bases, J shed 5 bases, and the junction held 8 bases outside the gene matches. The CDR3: CASGSGDADNEQFF. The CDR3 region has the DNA TGCGCCAGCGGTAGCGGGGATGCCGACAATGAGCAGTTCTTC.

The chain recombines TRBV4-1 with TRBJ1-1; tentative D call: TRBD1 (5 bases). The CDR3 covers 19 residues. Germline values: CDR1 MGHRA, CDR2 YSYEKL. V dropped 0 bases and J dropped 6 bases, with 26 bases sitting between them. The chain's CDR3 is CASSQDVDRYLIGFAEAFF. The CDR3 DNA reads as TGCGCCAGCAGCCAAGATGTCGACAGATACTTGATTGGGTTCGCTGAAGCTTTCTTT.

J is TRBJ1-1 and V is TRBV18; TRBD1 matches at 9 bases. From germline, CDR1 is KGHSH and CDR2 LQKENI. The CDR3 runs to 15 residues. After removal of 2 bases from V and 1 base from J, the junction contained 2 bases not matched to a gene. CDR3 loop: CASSPGGQGNTEAFF. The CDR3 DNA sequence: TGTGCCAGCTCACCAGGGGGACAGGGGAACACTGAAGCTTTCTTT.

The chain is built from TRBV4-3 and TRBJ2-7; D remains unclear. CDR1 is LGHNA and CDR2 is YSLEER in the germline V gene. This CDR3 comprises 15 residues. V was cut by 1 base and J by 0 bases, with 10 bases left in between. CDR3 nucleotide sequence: TGCGCCAGCAGCCAAGGCCACCTGAGCTCCTACGAGCAGTACTTC. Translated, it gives CASSQGHLSSYEQYF.